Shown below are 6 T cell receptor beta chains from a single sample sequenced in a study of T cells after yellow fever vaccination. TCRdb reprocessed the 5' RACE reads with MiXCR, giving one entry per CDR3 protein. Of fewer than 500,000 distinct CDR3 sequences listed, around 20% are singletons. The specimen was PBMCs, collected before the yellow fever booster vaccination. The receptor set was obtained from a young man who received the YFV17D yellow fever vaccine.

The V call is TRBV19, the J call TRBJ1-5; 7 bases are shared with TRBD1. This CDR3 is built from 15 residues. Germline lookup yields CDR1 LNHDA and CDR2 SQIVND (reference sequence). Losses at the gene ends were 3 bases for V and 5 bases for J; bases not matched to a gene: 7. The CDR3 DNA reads TGTGCCAGTAGTATGGGTCGGGACAGAGATCAGCCCCAGCATTTT. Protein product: CASSMGRDRDQPQHF.

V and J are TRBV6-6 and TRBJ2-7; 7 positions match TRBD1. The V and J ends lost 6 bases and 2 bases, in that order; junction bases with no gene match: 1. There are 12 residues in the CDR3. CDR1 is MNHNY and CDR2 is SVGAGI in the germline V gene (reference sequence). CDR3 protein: CASRGQTYEQYF. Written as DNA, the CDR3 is TGTGCCAGCAGGGGACAGACCTACGAGCAGTACTTC.

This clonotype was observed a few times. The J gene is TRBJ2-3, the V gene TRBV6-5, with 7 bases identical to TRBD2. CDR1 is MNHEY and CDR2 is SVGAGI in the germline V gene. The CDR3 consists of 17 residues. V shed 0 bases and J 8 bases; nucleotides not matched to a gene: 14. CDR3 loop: CASSYSGGGGRSLTQYF. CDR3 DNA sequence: TGTGCCAGCAGTTACTCGGGGGGGGGAGGTCGGTCGCTTACGCAGTATTTT.

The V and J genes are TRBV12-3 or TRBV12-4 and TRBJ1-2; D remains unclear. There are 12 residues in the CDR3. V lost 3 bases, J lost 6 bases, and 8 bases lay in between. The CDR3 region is CASSLQVDGYTF. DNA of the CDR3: TGTGCCAGCAGTTTGCAGGTGGATGGCTACACCTTC.

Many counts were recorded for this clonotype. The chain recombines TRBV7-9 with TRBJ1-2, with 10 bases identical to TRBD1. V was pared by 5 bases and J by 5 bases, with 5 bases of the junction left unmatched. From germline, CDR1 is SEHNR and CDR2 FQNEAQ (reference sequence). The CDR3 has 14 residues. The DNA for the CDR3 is TGTGCCAGCAGCACCCGGACAGGGGGGTATGGCTACACCTTC. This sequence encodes CASSTRTGGYGYTF.

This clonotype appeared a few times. The CDR3: CASSSRRLDTQYF. The CDR3 coding sequence is TGTGCCAGCAGTTCCCGACGCCTAGATACGCAGTATTTT. The genes are TRBV12-3 or TRBV12-4 and TRBJ2-3; D gene unclear. The V end lost 4 bases, the J end lost 5 bases, and 10 bases lay between the germline ends. The CDR3 is made up of 13 amino acids.